This T cell receptor beta chain was identified in a study of ipilimumab plus nivolumab after autologous stem cell transplantation. About the study: The myeloma group: high-risk transplant-naive, or relapse within 3 years after first autologous transplant.

Germline V lookup: CDR1 SGDLS, CDR2 YYNGEE. The CDR3 covers 12 residues. Trimming removed 4 bases from V and 6 bases from J, with 8 bases in between. Patients got 3 mg/kg IV nivolumab weeks 1, 4, 7, 10, then biweekly through week 26. The study's findings and limits: TCR repertoire, Treg phenotype and gut microbiota reportedly support more study of this approach.

The data were produced by immunoSEQ multiplex PCR, yet TCRdb's version contains in-frame clones alone and is incomplete. This sample carries approximately 6,900 clones, 80% to 90% of them seen once, and the ten largest clones take 5%. On this clone: The antigen is undetermined.

The origin of this receptor is a female donor with multiple myeloma. The chain employs TRBV9 and TRBJ2-4, with a possible D match to TRBD1 (5 bases). Material: PBMCs, obtained in a trial of ipilimumab plus nivolumab as post-transplant consolidation. The CDR3 here is CASSPTGNIQYF. The CDR3 region has the DNA TGTGCCAGCAGCCCCACAGGAAACATTCAGTACTTC.